This is a list of T cell receptor beta chains from one sample in a study of blood T cell repertoires in COVID-19. Sequencing used immunoSEQ multiplex PCR; TCRdb keeps in-frame clones, though not all of them. Seen here are roughly 110,000 clones, about 88% observed once, and the top ten hold 8.4%. Sequencing was done on a sample of peripheral blood. Source of these receptors: a woman aged 70-85 years who had recovered from COVID-19. The CDR3 runs from the conserved cysteine through the conserved F or W. Each record gives: J gene, clone size, D gene, V gene, CDR3 length, CDR3 DNA, CDR3 protein. D genes are given only for firm matches. Part of the rows lack a size; the others show once, few, many or a class for expanded clones.

>TRBJ2-7|few|TRBD2|TRBV2|15
TGTGCCAGCAGTGACAGGGGACTAGATTCCTACGAGCAGTACTTC
CASSDRGLDSYEQYF
>TRBJ2-7|NA|TRBD1|TRBV4-2|17
TGTGCCAGCAGCCTCCGGACAGGGGCAGGCAGGTCCTACGAGCAGTACTTC
CASSLRTGAGRSYEQYF
>TRBJ2-3|NA|NA|TRBV9|12
TGTGCCAGCAGCGTATTAACAGGGCCACAGTATTTT
CASSVLTGPQYF
>TRBJ1-5|NA|TRBD1|TRBV6-1|16
TGTGCCAGCAGTGGGACAGGAATATATAGCAATCAGCCCCAGCATTTT
CASSGTGIYSNQPQHF
>TRBJ1-2|once|TRBD1|TRBV6-5|13
TGTGCCAGCAGTTTGGGACAGATCTGGGGCTACACCTTC
CASSLGQIWGYTF
>TRBJ1-4|NA|TRBD1|TRBV5-6|13
TGTGCCAGCAGCCGCGGGACAGGGGGAAAACTGTTTTTT
CASSRGTGGKLFF
>TRBJ2-3|NA|NA|TRBV28|16
TGTGCCAGCAGTTCCCTAGGACTACGCCTCACAGATACGCAGTATTTT
CASSSLGLRLTDTQYF
>TRBJ1-4|NA|NA|TRBV5-1|17
TGCGCCAGCAGCTTGGGGCCAACGGACAGTTTTAATGAAAAACTGTTTTTT
CASSLGPTDSFNEKLFF
>TRBJ2-2|NA|TRBD2|TRBV7-3|18
TGTGCCAGCAGCCCCCGACCTTTAGCGGGAGGGTACACCGGGGAGCTGTTTTTT
CASSPRPLAGGYTGELFF
>TRBJ1-1|NA|NA|TRBV9|17
TGTGCCAGCAGCCCCCGAGAGGGTAAAGGGGGGAACACTGAAGCTTTCTTT
CASSPREGKGGNTEAFF
>TRBJ2-7|few|NA|TRBV30|13
TGTGCCTGGAGTGTTGCGGGGCCGGAGGAGCAGTACTTC
CAWSVAGPEEQYF
>TRBJ2-7|NA|TRBD1|TRBV2|14
TGTGCCAGCAGTTCAGACAGGGGGGTCCACGAGCAGTACTTC
CASSSDRGVHEQYF
>TRBJ2-3|few|TRBD2|TRBV15|14
TGTGCCACCAGCCGTAGCGGGCACACAGATACGCAGTATTTT
CATSRSGHTDTQYF
>TRBJ2-3|NA|TRBD1|TRBV18|14
TGTGCCAGCTCACCTGGGACAGGGTCAGATACGCAGTATTTT
CASSPGTGSDTQYF
>TRBJ2-6|NA|NA|TRBV7-2|12
TGTGCCAGCAGCCCCTCCACGGGCGTCCTGACTTTC
CASSPSTGVLTF
>TRBJ2-6|NA|NA|TRBV5-1|16
TGCGCCAGCAGCCCCAGGACTCTGTCTGGGGCCAACGTCCTGACTTTC
CASSPRTLSGANVLTF
>TRBJ2-7|NA|NA|TRBV7-9|14
TGTGCCAGCAGCTCCAGTGGAGGGGACTACGAGCAGTACTTC
CASSSSGGDYEQYF
>TRBJ2-2|NA|TRBD1|TRBV5-1|16
TGCGCCAGCAGCTTGTTGACAGGGGGTGACACCGGGGAGCTGTTTTTT
CASSLLTGGDTGELFF
>TRBJ2-2|NA|NA|TRBV3-1/TRBV3-2|21
TGTGCCAGCAGCCATACGGGCGGGACTCACGACACGCCTGCAAACACCGGGGAGCTGTTTTTT
CASSHTGGTHDTPANTGELFF
>TRBJ1-5|NA|NA|TRBV2|14
TGTGCCAGCAGCCCGACGGGTCCCAATCAGCCCCAGCATTTT
CASSPTGPNQPQHF
>TRBJ1-2|NA|NA|TRBV6-1|13
TGTGCCAGCAGTGACAGGGCCAACTATGGCTACACCTTC
CASSDRANYGYTF
>TRBJ1-1|NA|TRBD1|TRBV4-3|19
TGCGCCAGCAGCCAAGATCCCGAACAGGGGGCGCGAATGAACACTGAAGCTTTCTTT
CASSQDPEQGARMNTEAFF
>TRBJ1-1|once|NA|TRBV21-1|17
TGTGCCAGCAGCAAAGGGAGACAGGGCACTAAGAACACTGAAGCTTTCTTT
CASSKGRQGTKNTEAFF
>TRBJ2-7|NA|NA|TRBV18|16
TGTGCCAGCTCATCCCGAGGCCCAAACCCTACCTACGAGCAGTACTTC
CASSSRGPNPTYEQYF
>TRBJ1-1|NA|TRBD1|TRBV4-3|15
TGCGCCAGCAGGCACGGGGACAGGCGCGGCACTGAAGCTTTCTTT
CASRHGDRRGTEAFF
>TRBJ2-3|NA|TRBD2|TRBV7-3|18
TGTGCCAGCAGCTTAACCTACCAAGCGGGAGATAATCGGGATACGCAGTATTTT
CASSLTYQAGDNRDTQYF
>TRBJ2-5|NA|NA|TRBV4-3|17
TGCGCCAGCAGCCGATCCTTACGGGGTTGGGACCAAGAGACCCAGTACTTC
CASSRSLRGWDQETQYF
>TRBJ2-3|NA|NA|TRBV6-5|14
TGTGCCAGCAGCCGAGGTTTGCCGAGAGATACGCAGTATTTT
CASSRGLPRDTQYF
>TRBJ2-7|NA|NA|TRBV7-4|17
TGTGCCAGCGTAAGACCCAGGCTTCTGGTTAGGGGGTACGAGCAGTACTTC
CASVRPRLLVRGYEQYF